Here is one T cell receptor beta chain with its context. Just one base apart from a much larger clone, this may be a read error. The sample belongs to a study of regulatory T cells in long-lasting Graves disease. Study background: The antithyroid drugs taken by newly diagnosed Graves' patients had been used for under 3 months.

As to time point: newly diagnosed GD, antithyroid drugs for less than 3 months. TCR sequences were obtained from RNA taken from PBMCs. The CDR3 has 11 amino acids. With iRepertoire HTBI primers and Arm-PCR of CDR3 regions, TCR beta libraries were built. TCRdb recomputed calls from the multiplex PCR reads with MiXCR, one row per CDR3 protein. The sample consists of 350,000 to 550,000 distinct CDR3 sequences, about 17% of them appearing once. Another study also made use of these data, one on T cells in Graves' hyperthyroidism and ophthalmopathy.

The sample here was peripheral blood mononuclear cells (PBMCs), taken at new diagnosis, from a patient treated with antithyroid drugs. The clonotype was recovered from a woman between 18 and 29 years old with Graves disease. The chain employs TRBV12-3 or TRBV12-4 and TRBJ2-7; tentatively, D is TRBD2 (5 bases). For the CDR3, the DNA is TGTGCCAGCATCCCGGGAATCGAGCGGTACTTC. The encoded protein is CASIPGIERYF.